This passage covers 12 T cell receptor beta chains from one sample sequenced in a study of blood T cell repertoires in COVID-19 (dated by TCRdb to 2018 to 2021). The library was prepared using the immunoSEQ multiplex PCR assay. Not all clones reach the TCRdb copy of this immuneACCESS table, which keeps in-frame sequences only. Checked studies attribute under half of the gap to unresolved V genes and leave the rest unexplained. The sample table holds 20,000 to 25,000 clones, of which around 90% were seen once. The ten largest clones take up 15% to 20% of the sample. The sequencing sample was made of peripheral blood. These receptors were taken from a human donor in a cohort sampled during active COVID-19.

This clone was seen more than once but under ten times. The CDR3 DNA is TGTGCCTCCAATCGGGGAGAATTGACTGAAGCTTTCTTT. This gives the protein CASNRGELTEAFF. V is TRBV12-3 or TRBV12-4 and J is TRBJ1-1; D is unclear. The V end lost 11 bases, the J end lost 5 bases, and 18 bases lay between the germline ends. This CDR3 contains 13 residues.

This clone showed up just once. This chain connects TRBV4-2 to TRBJ1-5, with D tentatively TRBD1 (6 bases). The V end was cut by 6 bases, the J end by 0 bases, with 9 bases between. Germline loops: CDR1 LGHNA, CDR2 YNFKEQ. The CDR3 extends over 14 amino acids. The CDR3 DNA sequence: TGTGCCAGCAGAAAGGGGGATAGCAATCAGCCCCAGCATTTT. Protein: CASRKGDSNQPQHF.

The V gene is TRBV27, the J gene TRBJ2-5; TRBD2 aligns across 9 bases. Germline lookup yields CDR1 MNHEY and CDR2 SMNVEV (reference sequence). V lost 6 bases, J lost 5 bases, and 16 bases stayed unmatched. The CDR3 contains 17 residues. CDR3 residues: CASRRGGTSLGGETQYF. The CDR3 DNA sequence: TGTGCCAGCAGACGCGGAGGGACTAGCCTTGGCGGGGAGACCCAGTACTTC.

The V and J genes are TRBV19 and TRBJ1-1; a possible D gene is TRBD1 (5 bases). CDR3 length: 13 amino acids. V lost 7 bases to trimming and J lost 2 bases, with 11 bases between them. Germline V gene sequence: CDR1 LNHDA, CDR2 SQIVND (reference sequence). The CDR3 reads CASKQAINTEAFF. The CDR3 bases are TGTGCCAGTAAACAGGCCATAAACACTGAAGCTTTCTTT.

This clone has only a few counts. The chain recombines TRBV6-5 with TRBJ1-2, with TRBD1 identical over 9 bases. Germline assignment: CDR1 MNHEY and CDR2 SVGAGI. V lost 6 bases and J lost 8; bases outside the gene matches: 7. The CDR3 sequence is 13 residues long. The CDR3: CASRKQGAEGYTF. The CDR3 DNA is TGTGCCAGCAGAAAACAGGGGGCCGAGGGCTACACCTTC.

J is TRBJ1-1 and V is TRBV6-5; D unresolved. In germline, CDR1 is MNHEY, CDR2 SVGAGI. V was clipped by 2 bases and J by 12 bases, with 10 bases between them. CDR3 length: 11 amino acids. The CDR3 spells CASSYGGEPFF. The DNA of the CDR3 is TGTGCCAGCAGTTACGGAGGAGAACCTTTCTTT.

This clone was seen a single time. The chain combines TRBV7-7 with TRBJ2-5; TRBD2 agrees at 8 bases. V shed 1 base and J 5 bases; nucleotides not matched to a gene: 9. The germline gives CDR1 SSHAT, CDR2 FNYEAQ (reference sequence). CDR3 size: 16 residues. Here the CDR3 reads CASSLGLAGGRETQYF. CDR3 nucleotide sequence: TGTGCCAGCAGCTTAGGACTGGCGGGGGGCCGGGAGACCCAGTACTTC.

The gene calls are TRBV18 and TRBJ2-3, with D hard to call. Per the germline V gene, CDR1 is KGHSH and CDR2 is LQKENI. V lost 6 bases, J lost 10 bases, and 14 bases lay in between. The CDR3 totals 12 residues. DNA for the CDR3: TGTGCCAGCTCGACTCCCCCCGCCCCGCAGTATTTT. As protein: CASSTPPAPQYF.

CDR3 sequence (DNA): TGTGCCAGCAGTGCTACGACAGGGATAGGCACTGAAGCTTTCTTT. Translated, it gives CASSATTGIGTEAFF. The chain uses TRBV27 and TRBJ1-1; 7 bases match TRBD1. The CDR3 has 15 amino acids. V shed 5 bases and J 4 bases; nucleotides not matched to a gene: 10. Per germline, CDR1 MNHEY and CDR2 SMNVEV (reference sequence).

V is TRBV6-5 and J is TRBJ1-1; D remains unclear. This CDR3 is built from 14 residues. Trimming cost V 6 bases and J 1 base, with 12 bases left between them. CDR1 and CDR2 from the germline V gene are MNHEY and SVGAGI. As DNA, the CDR3 is TGTGCCAGCAGCTTAGGACTGGCGAACACTGAAGCTTTCTTT. It encodes CASSLGLANTEAFF.

The chain uses TRBV19 and TRBJ2-5, with 7 bases aligning to TRBD1. This CDR3 has 12 residues. The germline gives CDR1 LNHDA, CDR2 SQIVND (reference sequence). The junction had 2 bases not matched to a gene; V was cut back by 5 bases and J by 5 bases. CDR3 sequence reads: CASSSRGETQYF. CDR3 in DNA: TGTGCCAGTAGTTCCAGGGGGGAGACCCAGTACTTC.

The rearrangement joins TRBV3-1 (or the pseudogene TRBV3-2) to TRBJ2-3, with 7 bases aligning to TRBD1. The CDR3 has 15 residues. Per the germline V gene, CDR1 is LGHDT and CDR2 is YNNKEL (reference sequence). V lost 2 bases and J lost 4; bases outside the gene matches: 6. This CDR3 is CASSQRGQFSDTQYF. DNA of the CDR3: TGTGCCAGCAGCCAAAGGGGGCAGTTCTCAGATACGCAGTATTTT.